Shown below are 10 T cell receptor beta chains from a single sample sequenced in a study of early stage breast cancer tumors. Measured with immunoSEQ multiplex PCR; TCRdb has only the in-frame clones, and not every one. The sample has 25,000 to 35,000 clones, 80% seen once; the top ten hold roughly 13%. The sequenced sample consisted of blood. The receptors stem from a person between 60 and 69 years old with breast cancer.

This chain connects TRBV19 to TRBJ1-5; D remains unclear. The CDR3 has 15 amino acids. Germline CDR1 reads LNHDA; CDR2 reads SQIVND (reference sequence). Trimming removed 5 bases at V and 2 bases at J, with 13 bases between. CDR3 protein: CASSPPWQGNQPQHF. The DNA of the CDR3 is TGTGCCAGTAGTCCACCATGGCAGGGCAATCAGCCCCAGCATTTT.

This clone showed up just once. This sequence joins TRBV11-3 and TRBJ2-7; 7 positions agree with TRBD2. The germline V gene encodes CDR1 SGHNT and CDR2 YENEEA. V lost 1 base and J lost 2; bases outside the gene matches: 8. The CDR3 length is 16 residues. CDR3 in amino acids: CASSLGNQAGTYEQYF. Here the CDR3 DNA reads TGTGCCAGCAGCTTAGGAAATCAAGCGGGAACCTACGAGCAGTACTTC.

V is TRBV9 and J is TRBJ2-6; 7 bases are a match to TRBD1. The CDR3 consists of 21 residues. J lost 4 bases, V lost 3 bases, and 22 bases had no gene match. CDR1 is SGDLS, CDR2 YYNGEE, per germline. The CDR3 region is CASSASRGVAGGSLGANVLTF. The CDR3 nucleotides are TGTGCCAGCAGCGCATCAAGGGGTGTTGCAGGGGGAAGTCTAGGGGCCAACGTCCTGACTTTC.

The rearrangement uses TRBV18 and TRBJ1-5, with D perhaps matching TRBD1 (5 bases). Germline V gene data show CDR1 as KGHSH and CDR2 as LQKENI. This CDR3 contains 13 residues. V was shortened by 6 bases and J by 5 bases, with 11 bases between the two germline ends. In DNA, the CDR3 is TGTGCCAGCTCGCCGGACACCTATCAGCCCCAGCATTTT. Its translation: CASSPDTYQPQHF.

The chain employs TRBV11-2 and TRBJ2-3, with TRBD2 matching over 9 bases. Per the germline V gene, CDR1 is SGHAT and CDR2 is FQNNGV. The CDR3 totals 18 residues. V shed 0 bases, J shed 3 bases, and the junction held 10 bases outside the gene matches. The chain's CDR3 is CASSLDFLAGIVTDTQYF. As DNA, the CDR3 is TGTGCCAGCAGCTTAGACTTTCTAGCGGGAATCGTAACAGATACGCAGTATTTT.

In the case of this clone: The junction does not match germline at one end; this may be a read error. The V and J genes are TRBV5-1 and TRBJ1-2; D is unclear. The CDR3 covers 13 residues. Per germline, CDR1 SGHRS and CDR2 YFSETQ. CDR3 amino acids: CASSSGPNHGYTF. In DNA, the CDR3 is TGCGCCAGCAGCTCAGGTCCTAACCATGGCTACACCTTC.

The chain recombines TRBV28 with TRBJ1-4; 7 positions agree with TRBD1. Unmatched junction bases numbered 20, after V lost 2 bases and J lost 11 bases. Germline V gives CDR1 MDHEN, CDR2 SYDVKM. The CDR3 length is 18 residues. The CDR3 spells CASSLGSGQRFMIDKLFF. CDR3 sequence (DNA): TGTGCCAGCAGTTTAGGGTCGGGACAGCGGTTTATGATTGATAAACTGTTTTTT.

The V gene is TRBV7-2, the J gene TRBJ1-4; D is ambiguous. CDR3 length: 17 residues. Germline CDR1 reads SGHTA; CDR2 reads FQGNSA. V lost 1 base and J lost 8, with 20 bases in between. CDR3 DNA: TGTGCCAGCAGCTTAGGGGCAGCCCGCGAGTATGGAGAAAAACTGTTTTTT. As protein: CASSLGAAREYGEKLFF.

This clone has just a few counts. The chain combines TRBV20-1 with TRBJ2-5, with D possibly being TRBD1 (5 bases). This CDR3 contains 11 residues. Germline V gene sequence: CDR1 DFQATT, CDR2 SNEGSKA (reference sequence). Trimming cost V 7 bases and J 5 bases, with 11 bases left between them. CDR3 DNA: TGCAGTGTCCAGGGTCAGGAGACCCAGTACTTC. It specifies CSVQGQETQYF.

V usage is TRBV5-1 and J usage is TRBJ2-6, with D possibly TRBD1 on 6 matching bases. Per the germline V gene, CDR1 is SGHRS and CDR2 is YFSETQ. V lost 3 bases to trimming and J lost 0 bases, with 16 bases between them. The CDR3 runs 18 residues. The CDR3 nucleotides are TGCGCCAGCAGCTCCGAACAGGGCGGAATCTCTGGGGCCAACGTCCTGACTTTC. It is translated as CASSSEQGGISGANVLTF.